These 4 T cell receptor beta chains originate from one sample sequenced in a study of beta chain features in type 1 diabetes. The isolated RNA, all of it, was reverse transcribed, so expressed TCRB transcripts were what got sequenced. Libraries were prepared by immunoSEQ multiplex PCR; TCRdb keeps only in-frame clonotypes and omits some of them. Of under 550,000 clones listed, about an eighth are singletons. Sequencing was carried out using naive CD4+ T cells from blood. The receptor source for this set is a young woman in good health.

The CDR3 sequence is CASSPGGVMATDTQYF. CDR3 nucleotide sequence: TGCGCCAGCAGCCCTGGTGGGGTGATGGCCACAGATACGCAGTATTTT. The chain links TRBV4-3 to TRBJ2-3; no clear D gene. V dropped 4 bases and J dropped 2 bases, with 16 bases sitting between them. Germline V lookup: CDR1 LGHNA, CDR2 YSLEER. This CDR3 contains 16 residues.

The chain employs TRBV5-1 and TRBJ2-6; a possible D gene is TRBD1 (6 bases). The germline V and J ends were trimmed by 4 bases and 1 base, with 12 bases remaining between them. This CDR3 spans 16 amino acids. Germline V gives CDR1 SGHRS, CDR2 YFSETQ. This chain's CDR3 is CASSTGTPSGANVLTF. CDR3 coding DNA: TGCGCCAGCAGCACCGGGACACCTTCTGGGGCCAACGTCCTGACTTTC.

This chain's CDR3 is CAWNLGTSGGELFF. The CDR3 DNA is TGTGCCTGGAACCTTGGTACGTCCGGCGGGGAGCTGTTTTTT. V usage is TRBV30 and J usage is TRBJ2-2; D unresolved. The CDR3 consists of 14 residues. Germline V gene sequence: CDR1 GTSNPN, CDR2 SVGIG (reference sequence). Trimming removed 4 bases from V and 7 bases from J, with 16 bases in between.

The chain couples TRBV30 to TRBJ1-1, with 7 bases fitting TRBD1. The junction had 4 bases not matched to a gene; V was cut back by 5 bases and J by 1 base. The CDR3 loop spans 13 amino acids. Germline V gene data show CDR1 as GTSNPN and CDR2 as SVGIG (reference sequence). The CDR3: CAWGGTENTEAFF. The CDR3 nucleotides are TGTGCCTGGGGCGGGACAGAGAACACTGAAGCTTTCTTT. Based on the CDR3 plus reference TRBV30 and TRBJ1-1, the full variable domain is SQTIHQWPATLVQPVGSPLSLECTVEGTSNPNLYWYRQAAGRGLQLLFYSVGIGQISSEVPQNLSASRPQDRQFILSSKKLLLSDSGFYLCAWGGTENTEAFFGQGTRLTVV.